The 7 T cell receptor beta chains given below trace back to one sample, sequenced in a study of cytomegalovirus exposure and HLA in healthy donors. The PCR made use of 60 Vbeta and 13 Jbeta primers. Clones were sequenced by immunoSEQ multiplex PCR, and TCRdb holds only the in-frame ones, with some missing. The table shows tens of thousands of clones, with around 82% occurring only once. The sequenced material came from PBMCs. These receptors were collected from a woman aged 18-29 years in good health and CMV-seropositive.

This chain joins TRBV30 and TRBJ2-2; 11 positions agree with TRBD1. The CDR3 runs 16 residues. V was clipped by 1 base and J by 3 bases; unmatched bases: 4. Germline V gene lookup returns CDR1 GTSNPN and CDR2 SVGIG (reference sequence). The CDR3 DNA reads as TGTGCCTGGAGTGCCGGACAGGGGGCTTACACCGGGGAGCTGTTTTTT. Amino acid sequence: CAWSAGQGAYTGELFF.

The V call is TRBV28, the J call TRBJ1-5; D is possibly TRBD1 (5 bases). Germline V gene data show CDR1 as MDHEN and CDR2 as SYDVKM. This CDR3 spans 18 amino acids. V was pared by 2 bases and J by 6 bases, with 23 bases between. For the CDR3, the DNA is TGTGCCAGCAGTTTACCCCCCACCGGGACTAGGGGACGTCAGCCCCAGCATTTT. Translation gives CASSLPPTGTRGRQPQHF.

The rearrangement joins TRBV5-1 to TRBJ2-1; D is perhaps TRBD2 (5 bases). Germline V gene data show CDR1 as SGHRS and CDR2 as YFSETQ. The CDR3 totals 16 residues. V lost 1 base and J 2 bases, leaving 13 bases between the germline ends. The chain's CDR3 is CASSLTQEAAYNEQFF. The CDR3, as DNA: TGCGCCAGCAGCTTGACTCAGGAGGCTGCCTACAATGAGCAGTTCTTC.

The chain employs TRBV5-6 and TRBJ2-7, with 7 bases fitting TRBD2. The J segment lost 7 bases and the V segment lost 1 base, leaving 11 bases of the junction unmatched. This CDR3 has 15 amino acids. The germline CDR1 and CDR2 sequences are SGHDT and YYEEEE. The CDR3 loop is CASSLPGGRFREQYF. The CDR3 DNA follows: TGTGCCAGCAGCTTGCCGGGGGGTAGGTTTCGGGAGCAGTACTTC. The whole variable domain, filled in from reference TRBV5-6 and TRBJ2-7, reads DAGVTQSPTHLIKTRGQQVTLRCSPKSGHDTVSWYQQALGQGPQFIFQYYEEEERQRGNFPDRFSGHQFPNYSSELNVNALLLGDSALYLCASSLPGGRFREQYFGPGTRLTVT.

The gene calls are TRBV30 and TRBJ1-1; D is unresolved. The CDR3 extends over 13 amino acids. Trimming took off 8 bases at V and 1 base at J, with 14 bases between the two ends. The germline V gene encodes CDR1 GTSNPN and CDR2 SVGIG (reference sequence). The CDR3 DNA is TGTGCCGGAACGGGGTCGTGGAACACTGAAGCTTTCTTT. Its translation is CAGTGSWNTEAFF.

The chain has TRBV19 and TRBJ1-2, with 8 bases matching TRBD1. The junction had 19 bases not matched to a gene; V was cut back by 7 bases and J by 3 bases. CDR1 LNHDA and CDR2 SQIVND come from the germline V gene (reference sequence). The CDR3 length is 18 residues. CDR3 DNA sequence: TGTGCCAGTACTAACCCCCGGCAGGGGGCGCCTCAGGACTATGGCTACACCTTC. Amino acids: CASTNPRQGAPQDYGYTF.

This chain links TRBV5-5 with TRBJ2-7; 8 bases line up with TRBD1. V gave up 3 bases and J gave up 2 bases; unmatched junction bases: 16. Germline lookup yields CDR1 SGHKS and CDR2 YYEKEE (reference sequence). The CDR3 sequence is 18 residues long. Here the CDR3 DNA reads TGTGCCAGCAGCTCTTTGGACAGGGCGTCGGGTGGCCCCTACGAGCAGTACTTC. This translates into CASSSLDRASGGPYEQYF.